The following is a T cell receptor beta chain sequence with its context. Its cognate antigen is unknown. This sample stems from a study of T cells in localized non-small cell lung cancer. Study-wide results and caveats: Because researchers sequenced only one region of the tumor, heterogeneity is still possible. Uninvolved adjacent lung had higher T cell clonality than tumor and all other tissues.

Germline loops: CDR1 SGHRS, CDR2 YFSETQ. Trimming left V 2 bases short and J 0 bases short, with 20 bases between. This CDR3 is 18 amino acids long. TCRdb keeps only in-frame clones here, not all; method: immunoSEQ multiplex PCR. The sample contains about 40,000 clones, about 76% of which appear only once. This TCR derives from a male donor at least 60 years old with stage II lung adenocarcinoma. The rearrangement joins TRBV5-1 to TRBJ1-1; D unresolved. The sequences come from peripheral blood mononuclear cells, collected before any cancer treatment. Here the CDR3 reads CASSFRSLASLMNTEAFF. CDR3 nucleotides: TGCGCCAGCAGCTTTAGGTCTTTGGCCTCTCTCATGAACACTGAAGCTTTCTTT.